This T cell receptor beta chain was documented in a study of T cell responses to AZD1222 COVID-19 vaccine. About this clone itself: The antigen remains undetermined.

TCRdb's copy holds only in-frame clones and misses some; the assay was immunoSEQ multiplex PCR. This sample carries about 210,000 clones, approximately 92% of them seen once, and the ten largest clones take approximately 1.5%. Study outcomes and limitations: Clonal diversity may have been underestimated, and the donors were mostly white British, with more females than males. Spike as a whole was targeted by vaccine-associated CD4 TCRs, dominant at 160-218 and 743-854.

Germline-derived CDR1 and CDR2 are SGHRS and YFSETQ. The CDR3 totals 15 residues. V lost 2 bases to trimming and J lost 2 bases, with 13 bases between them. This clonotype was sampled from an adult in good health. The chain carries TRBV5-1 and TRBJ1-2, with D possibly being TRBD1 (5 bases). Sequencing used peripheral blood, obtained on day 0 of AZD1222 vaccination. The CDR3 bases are TGCGCCAGCAGCTTCGACCTTGGGACGAACTATGGCTACACCTTC. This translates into CASSFDLGTNYGYTF.